The clone carrying this T cell receptor beta chain was detected only once. Its antigen is currently unknown. Samples were assayed with immunoSEQ v3.0 at survey level. Here immunoSEQ multiplex PCR was the method, and the copy in TCRdb shows in-frame clones only, minus some. There are 10,000 to 15,000 clones in the sample; around 77% occur only once, and roughly 13% lies in the top ten. The data derive from a study of long-term antiretroviral therapy in people with HIV. Trimming removed 0 bases from V and 1 base from J, with 18 bases in between. Germline-derived CDR1 and CDR2 are MGHRA and YSYEKL. The CDR3 runs 18 residues. Study-level results: Increased diversity was seen after ART, yet it remained lower than in transplant donor controls.

This chain joins TRBV4-1 and TRBJ1-1, with no clear D. This receptor was taken from a woman aged 18-35 years with HIV. This material consisted of unsorted PBMCs, taken 1.3 years after starting antiretroviral therapy. The CDR3 DNA is TGCGCCAGCAGCCAAGATACGTTCGGGGTATGGCAGAACACTGAAGCTTTCTTT. Protein sequence: CASSQDTFGVWQNTEAFF.